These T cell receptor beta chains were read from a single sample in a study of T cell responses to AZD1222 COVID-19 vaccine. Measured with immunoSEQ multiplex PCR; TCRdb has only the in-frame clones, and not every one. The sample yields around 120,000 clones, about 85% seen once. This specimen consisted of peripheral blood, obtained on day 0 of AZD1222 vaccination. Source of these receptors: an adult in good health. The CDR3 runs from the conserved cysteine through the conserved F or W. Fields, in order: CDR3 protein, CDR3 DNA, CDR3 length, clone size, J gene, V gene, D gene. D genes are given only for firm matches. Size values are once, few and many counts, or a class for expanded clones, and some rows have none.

CASSLQRGDTGELFF | TGTGCCAGCAGCCTTCAACGGGGAGACACCGGGGAGCTGTTTTTT | 15 | NA | TRBJ2-2 | TRBV3-1/TRBV3-2 | NA
CASSQESVGQAYEQYF | TGTGCCAGCAGCCAAGAGAGTGTGGGACAGGCGTACGAGCAGTACTTC | 16 | NA | TRBJ2-7 | TRBV4-2 | TRBD1
CASSAERALTNEKLFF | TGTGCCAGCAGTGCTGAAAGGGCACTAACTAATGAAAAACTGTTTTTT | 16 | NA | TRBJ1-4 | TRBV6-1 | NA
CASSKIAGGDNEQFF | TGTGCCAGCAGCAAAATCGCGGGGGGCGACAATGAGCAGTTCTTC | 15 | few | TRBJ2-1 | TRBV21-1 | NA
CASSLTSGASPYEQYF | TGTGCCAGCAGCTTAACTAGCGGGGCTAGTCCTTACGAGCAGTACTTC | 16 | NA | TRBJ2-7 | TRBV7-8 | TRBD2
CASSLYGEVNTEAFF | TGTGCCAGCAGCTTATATGGGGAGGTGAACACTGAAGCTTTCTTT | 15 | NA | TRBJ1-1 | TRBV7-9 | NA
CSVALGGAEYNEKLFF | TGCAGCGTTGCGCTTGGTGGGGCGGAATATAATGAAAAACTGTTTTTT | 16 | NA | TRBJ1-4 | TRBV29-1 | NA
CASSRDTFPSYEQYF | TGCGCCAGCAGCCGGGACACATTTCCCTCCTACGAGCAGTACTTC | 15 | once | TRBJ2-7 | TRBV5-1 | NA
CASSRGGKETYEQYF | TGTGCCAGTAGTAGGGGGGGTAAAGAAACCTACGAGCAGTACTTC | 15 | NA | TRBJ2-7 | TRBV19 | TRBD2
CASSQGASGYEQYF | TGTGCCAGCAGCCAAGGGGCGTCGGGTTACGAGCAGTACTTC | 14 | NA | TRBJ2-7 | TRBV3-1/TRBV3-2 | NA
CASREQETQYF | TGTGCCAGCAGGGAACAAGAGACCCAGTACTTC | 11 | NA | TRBJ2-5 | TRBV28 | NA
CASSPQGATVGSPLHF | TGTGCCAGCAGTCCACAGGGGGCTACCGTTGGTTCACCCCTCCACTTT | 16 | NA | TRBJ1-6 | TRBV2 | TRBD1
CASSLVFEGTSGTDTQYF | TGTGCCAGCAGCTTAGTCTTCGAAGGGACTAGCGGCACAGATACGCAGTATTTT | 18 | NA | TRBJ2-3 | TRBV11-3 | TRBD2
CASSLRGGWGTGELFF | TGTGCCAGCAGTTTAAGGGGGGGCTGGGGCACCGGGGAGCTGTTTTTT | 16 | NA | TRBJ2-2 | TRBV27 | NA
CASSLGLQTGAGVAFF | TGTGCCAGCAGCTTAGGCCTTCAGACAGGCGCTGGGGTAGCTTTCTTT | 16 | NA | TRBJ1-1 | TRBV7-2 | NA
CASSIGPGIVEAFF | TGTGCCAGCTCAATCGGGCCCGGAATCGTGGAGGCTTTCTTT | 14 | NA | TRBJ1-1 | TRBV18 | NA
CASSLDSTGRVYEQYF | TGTGCCAGCAGCCTGGACTCGACAGGGCGAGTCTACGAGCAGTACTTC | 16 | NA | TRBJ2-7 | TRBV5-6 | TRBD1
CASSSSGGSSYEQYF | TGTGCCAGCAGCTCGTCGGGCGGGAGCTCCTACGAGCAGTACTTC | 15 | NA | TRBJ2-7 | TRBV7-2 | TRBD2
CASSFRRVTGEQYF | TGTGCCAGCAGCTTTCGTAGGGTAACCGGCGAGCAGTACTTC | 14 | NA | TRBJ2-7 | TRBV5-6 | NA
CASSQVNGGQRLSEQFF | TGTGCCAGCAGCCAAGTCAACGGGGGGCAGAGGCTTAGTGAGCAGTTCTTC | 17 | NA | TRBJ2-1 | TRBV3-1/TRBV3-2 | NA
CASRRRLAGAGETQYF | TGTGCCAGCAGACGCCGACTAGCGGGGGCCGGGGAGACCCAGTACTTC | 16 | NA | TRBJ2-5 | TRBV4-2 | TRBD2
CASSTASNYGYTF | TGTGCCAGTAGCACAGCGTCCAACTATGGCTACACCTTC | 13 | NA | TRBJ1-2 | TRBV19 | NA
CASSQRTVLEAFF | TGTGCCAGCAGTCAGAGGACAGTGCTTGAAGCTTTCTTT | 13 | NA | TRBJ1-1 | TRBV28 | NA
CARSWGMRSPLHF | TGTGCCAGAAGCTGGGGCATGCGTTCACCCCTCCACTTT | 13 | NA | TRBJ1-6 | TRBV5-3 | NA
CASSQRAGVNEQYF | TGTGCCAGCAGCCAAAGGGCGGGGGTGAACGAGCAGTACTTC | 14 | NA | TRBJ2-7 | TRBV3-1/TRBV3-2 | TRBD2
CASSYNAGLASSYNEQFF | TGTGCCAGCAGTTATAATGCGGGACTAGCAAGCTCCTACAATGAGCAGTTCTTC | 18 | NA | TRBJ2-1 | TRBV6-2/TRBV6-3 | TRBD2
CASSFAGGGPQETQYF | TGTGCCAGCAGCTTTGCTGGCGGGGGGCCACAAGAGACCCAGTACTTC | 16 | NA | TRBJ2-5 | TRBV5-4 | TRBD2
CASSGRGGNQPQHF | TGTGCCAGCAGCGGACGCGGGGGAAATCAGCCCCAGCATTTT | 14 | NA | TRBJ1-5 | TRBV2 | NA
CASSLARVTEAFF | TGTGCCAGCAGTTTGGCCAGGGTCACTGAAGCTTTCTTT | 13 | NA | TRBJ1-1 | TRBV28 | NA
CASSVGPGGVYEQYF | TGTGCCAGCAGTGTCGGGCCTGGCGGGGTATACGAGCAGTACTTC | 15 | few | TRBJ2-7 | TRBV2 | NA
CASSVAPLGQGNSPLHF | TGTGCCAGCAGCGTAGCACCACTCGGACAGGGGAATTCACCCCTCCACTTT | 17 | NA | TRBJ1-6 | TRBV9 | TRBD1
CASSLGAGPGGFQPQHF | TGTGCCAGCAGCTTGGGTGCGGGGCCAGGGGGGTTTCAGCCCCAGCATTTT | 17 | NA | TRBJ1-5 | TRBV5-8 | TRBD1
CASSFGGAGANEKLFF | TGTGCCAGCAGCTTCGGGGGGGCTGGTGCTAATGAAAAACTGTTTTTT | 16 | NA | TRBJ1-4 | TRBV5-4 | NA
CASSGTGSGNTIYF | TGTGCCAGCTCAGGGACCGGCTCTGGAAACACCATATATTTT | 14 | NA | TRBJ1-3 | TRBV6-5 | NA
CASSPLTAGTEAFF | TGTGCCAGCTCACCGCTAACAGCGGGAACTGAAGCTTTCTTT | 14 | NA | TRBJ1-1 | TRBV18 | NA
CASRLQGGATNEKLFF | TGTGCCAGCAGGCTCCAGGGCGGAGCAACTAATGAAAAACTGTTTTTT | 16 | NA | TRBJ1-4 | TRBV5-5 | NA
CASSAAGGSPNQPQHF | TGTGCCAGCAGTGCCGCCGGGGGGTCCCCCAATCAGCCCCAGCATTTT | 16 | NA | TRBJ1-5 | TRBV6-1 | NA
CASSIGGSTEAFF | TGTGCCAGTAGTATTGGGGGTAGCACTGAAGCTTTCTTT | 13 | NA | TRBJ1-1 | TRBV19 | NA
CASSLGGLDTGELFF | TGTGCCAGCAGCTTAGGAGGGTTGGACACCGGGGAGCTGTTTTTT | 15 | NA | TRBJ2-2 | TRBV11-3 | NA
CASSLGQLGYTF | TGTGCCAGCAGTTTAGGTCAGCTTGGCTACACCTTC | 12 | NA | TRBJ1-2 | TRBV28 | NA
CAWRAIDTQYF | TGTGCCTGGAGAGCCATAGATACGCAGTATTTT | 11 | few | TRBJ2-3 | TRBV30 | NA
CASSLLGGQPQHF | TGTGCCAGCAGTTTACTGGGTGGCCAGCCCCAGCATTTT | 13 | NA | TRBJ1-5 | TRBV12-3/TRBV12-4 | NA
CASSHLSGSPLHF | TGTGCCAGCAGCCACTTGTCCGGTTCACCCCTCCACTTT | 13 | NA | TRBJ1-6 | TRBV3-1/TRBV3-2 | NA
CASIRTGGTEAFF | TGTGCCAGCATTAGGACAGGGGGTACTGAAGCTTTCTTT | 13 | NA | TRBJ1-1 | TRBV28 | TRBD1
CASSQEGTDEQYF | TGTGCCAGCAGCCAAGAGGGCACCGACGAGCAGTACTTC | 13 | NA | TRBJ2-7 | TRBV4-2 | NA
CASRQFGQTLNSPLHF | TGTGCCAGCAGGCAATTCGGACAGACCCTGAATTCACCCCTCCACTTT | 16 | NA | TRBJ1-6 | TRBV7-2 | NA
CASSFAGQYDEQYF | TGTGCCAGCAGCTTTGCAGGGCAGTACGACGAGCAGTACTTC | 14 | NA | TRBJ2-7 | TRBV7-6 | NA
CASSLTARQPQHF | TGTGCCAGCAGCTTGACAGCCCGTCAGCCCCAGCATTTT | 13 | NA | TRBJ1-5 | TRBV28 | NA
CASTERAALGTGELFF | TGTGCCAGCACCGAGCGGGCAGCTCTAGGGACCGGGGAGCTGTTTTTT | 16 | NA | TRBJ2-2 | TRBV2 | NA
CASKPGQGSISLHF | TGTGCCAGCAAACCGGGACAGGGGTCTATATCCCTCCACTTT | 14 | NA | TRBJ1-6 | TRBV6-5 | TRBD1
CASSPRAGGNEQYF | TGTGCCAGCAGCCCCCGGGCCGGGGGCAACGAGCAGTACTTC | 14 | NA | TRBJ2-7 | TRBV7-9 | NA
CASSPRTGSGTQYF | TGTGCCAGCAGCCCAAGGACAGGGTCGGGGACCCAGTACTTC | 14 | NA | TRBJ2-5 | TRBV11-3 | TRBD1
CASSSAGYEQYF | TGTGCCAGCAGTTCCGCCGGGTACGAGCAGTACTTC | 12 | NA | TRBJ2-7 | TRBV28 | NA
CASSQGHHGYTF | TGTGCCAGCAGCCAGGGACACCATGGCTACACCTTC | 12 | NA | TRBJ1-2 | TRBV28 | NA
CASSLVAEVNYGYTF | TGTGCCAGCAGCTTGGTGGCAGAAGTTAACTATGGCTACACCTTC | 15 | NA | TRBJ1-2 | TRBV5-8 | NA
CASSLRGNTGELFF | TGTGCCAGCAGCTTAAGAGGGAACACCGGGGAGCTGTTTTTT | 14 | NA | TRBJ2-2 | TRBV7-2 | NA
CSARERGGYTF | TGCAGTGCTAGGGAGAGGGGGGGCTACACCTTC | 11 | NA | TRBJ1-2 | TRBV20-1 | NA
CASSRVGQGASYEQYF | TGTGCCAGCAGCCGGGTTGGACAGGGGGCCTCCTACGAGCAGTACTTC | 16 | NA | TRBJ2-7 | TRBV5-4 | TRBD1
CAISPRSRDSPLHF | TGTGCCATCAGTCCTAGATCGAGAGATTCACCCCTCCACTTT | 14 | NA | TRBJ1-6 | TRBV10-3 | NA